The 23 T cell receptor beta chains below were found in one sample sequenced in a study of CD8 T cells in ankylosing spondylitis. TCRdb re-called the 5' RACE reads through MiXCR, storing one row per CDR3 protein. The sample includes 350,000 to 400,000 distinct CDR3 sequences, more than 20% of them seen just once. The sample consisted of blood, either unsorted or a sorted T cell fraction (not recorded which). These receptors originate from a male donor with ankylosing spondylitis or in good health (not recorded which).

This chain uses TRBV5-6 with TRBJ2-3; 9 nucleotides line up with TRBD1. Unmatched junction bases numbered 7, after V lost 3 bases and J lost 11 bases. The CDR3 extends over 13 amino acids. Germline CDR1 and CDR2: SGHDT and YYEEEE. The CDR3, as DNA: TGTGCCAGCAGCTCCGGGACAGGGCTCGAGCAGTATTTT. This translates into CASSSGTGLEQYF.

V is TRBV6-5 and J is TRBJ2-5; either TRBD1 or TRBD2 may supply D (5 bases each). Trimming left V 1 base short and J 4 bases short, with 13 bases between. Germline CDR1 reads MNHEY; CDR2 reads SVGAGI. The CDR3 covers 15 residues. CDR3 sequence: CASSYWDRGAETQYF. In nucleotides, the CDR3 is TGTGCCAGCAGTTACTGGGACCGAGGGGCAGAGACCCAGTACTTC.

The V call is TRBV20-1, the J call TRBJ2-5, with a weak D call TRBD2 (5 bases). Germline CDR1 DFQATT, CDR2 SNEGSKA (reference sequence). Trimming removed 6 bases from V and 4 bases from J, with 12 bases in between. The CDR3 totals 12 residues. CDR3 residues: CSATLSGETQYF. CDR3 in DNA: TGCAGTGCCACCTTAAGCGGAGAGACCCAGTACTTC.

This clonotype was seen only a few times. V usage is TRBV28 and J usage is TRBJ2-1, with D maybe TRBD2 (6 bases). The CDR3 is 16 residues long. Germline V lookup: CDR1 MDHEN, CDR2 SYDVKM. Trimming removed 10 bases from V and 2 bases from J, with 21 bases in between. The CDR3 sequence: CATSRPPGVTYNEQFF. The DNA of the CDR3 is TGTGCCACCAGCAGGCCTCCGGGGGTGACCTACAATGAGCAGTTCTTC. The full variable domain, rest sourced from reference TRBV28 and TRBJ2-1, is DVKVTQSSRYLVKRTGEKVFLECVQDMDHENMFWYRQDPGLGLRLIYFSYDVKMKEKGDIPEGYSVSREKKERFSLILESASTNQTSMYLCATSRPPGVTYNEQFFGPGTRLTVL.

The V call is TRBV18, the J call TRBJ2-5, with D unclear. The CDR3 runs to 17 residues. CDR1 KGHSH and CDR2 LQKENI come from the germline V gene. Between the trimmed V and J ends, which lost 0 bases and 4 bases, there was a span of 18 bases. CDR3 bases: TGTGCCAGCTCACCACCGCCAACGGTGGTTAACCGAGAGACCCAGTACTTC. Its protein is CASSPPPTVVNRETQYF.

The DNA of the CDR3 is TGTGCGAGCTCGGGGACCCCCGAGAGAGAAGCTTTCTTT. Its translation: CASSGTPEREAFF. The V call is TRBV9, the J call TRBJ1-1, with a tentative D call TRBD1 (5 bases). The CDR3 runs 13 residues. Germline CDR1 and CDR2: SGDLS and YYNGEE.

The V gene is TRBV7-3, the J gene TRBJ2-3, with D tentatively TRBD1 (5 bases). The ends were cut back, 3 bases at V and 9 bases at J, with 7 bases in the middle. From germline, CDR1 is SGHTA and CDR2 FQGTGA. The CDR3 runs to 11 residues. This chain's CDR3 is CASSFGATQYF. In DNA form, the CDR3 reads TGTGCCAGCAGCTTTGGGGCCACGCAGTATTTT.

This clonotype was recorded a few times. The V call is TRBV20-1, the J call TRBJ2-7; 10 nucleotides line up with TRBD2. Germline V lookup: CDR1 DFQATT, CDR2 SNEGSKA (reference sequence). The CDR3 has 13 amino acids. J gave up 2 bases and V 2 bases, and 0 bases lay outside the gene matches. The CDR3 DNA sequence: TGCAGTGCTAGACTAGCGGGGGCCTACGAGCAGTACTTC. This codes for CSARLAGAYEQYF.

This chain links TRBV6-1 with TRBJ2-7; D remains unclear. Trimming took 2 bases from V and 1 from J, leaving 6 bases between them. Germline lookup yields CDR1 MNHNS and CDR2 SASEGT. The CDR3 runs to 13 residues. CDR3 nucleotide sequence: TGTGCCAGCAGTGAAACGGATTCCTACGAGCAGTACTTC. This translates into CASSETDSYEQYF.

The CDR3 sequence: CASSLNRGGYGYTF. DNA of the CDR3: TGTGCCAGCAGTTTGAACAGGGGGGGCTATGGCTACACCTTC. The rearrangement joins TRBV12-3 or TRBV12-4 to TRBJ1-2; 8 nucleotides line up with TRBD1. The CDR3 is made up of 14 amino acids. V shed 3 bases, J shed 4 bases, and the junction held 4 bases outside the gene matches.

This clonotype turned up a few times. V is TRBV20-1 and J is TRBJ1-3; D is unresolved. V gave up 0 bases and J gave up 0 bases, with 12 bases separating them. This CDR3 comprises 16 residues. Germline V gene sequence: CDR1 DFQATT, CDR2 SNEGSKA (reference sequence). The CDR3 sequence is CSARDPAASSGNTIYF. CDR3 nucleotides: TGCAGTGCTAGAGATCCGGCAGCCTCCTCTGGAAACACCATATATTTT.

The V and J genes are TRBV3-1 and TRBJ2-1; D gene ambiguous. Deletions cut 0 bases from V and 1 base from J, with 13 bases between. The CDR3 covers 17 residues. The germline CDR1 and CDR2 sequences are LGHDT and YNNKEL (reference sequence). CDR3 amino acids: CASSQELPFESYNEQFF. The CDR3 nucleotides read TGTGCCAGCAGCCAAGAATTGCCTTTTGAATCCTACAATGAGCAGTTCTTC.

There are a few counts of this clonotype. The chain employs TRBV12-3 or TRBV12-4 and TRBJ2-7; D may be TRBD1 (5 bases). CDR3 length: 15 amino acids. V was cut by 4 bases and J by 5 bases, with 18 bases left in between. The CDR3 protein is CASSSTRASTDEQYF. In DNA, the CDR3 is TGTGCCAGCAGTTCCACCAGGGCCAGTACCGACGAGCAGTACTTC.

CDR3 region: CASSPPPTSSYNEQFF. The CDR3 coding sequence is TGTGCCAGCAGTCCCCCACCAACTAGCTCCTACAATGAGCAGTTCTTC. This chain uses TRBV3-1 with TRBJ2-1, with a weak D call TRBD2 (5 bases). The CDR3 has 16 amino acids. The V and J ends lost 6 bases and 0 bases respectively, with 15 bases between them. From germline, CDR1 is LGHDT and CDR2 YNNKEL (reference sequence).

CDR3 residues: CATSTGLTGAVNQPQHF. DNA for the CDR3: TGTGCCACCAGCACTGGACTAACAGGGGCGGTAAATCAGCCCCAGCATTTT. The V and J genes are TRBV15 and TRBJ1-5, with TRBD1 matching over 7 bases. CDR3 length equals 17 residues. J gave up 4 bases and V 4 bases, and 13 bases lay outside the gene matches. Germline CDR1 LNHNV, CDR2 YYDKDF (reference sequence). The full variable domain, its missing parts supplied by reference TRBV15 and TRBJ1-5, is DAMVIQNPRYQVTQFGKPVTLSCSQTLNHNVMYWYQQKSSQAPKLLFHYYDKDFNNEADTPDNFQSRRPNTSFCFLDIRSPGLGDTAMYLCATSTGLTGAVNQPQHFGDGTRLSIL.

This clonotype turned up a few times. CDR3: CASLRREGEKLFF. The CDR3 DNA is TGTGCCAGCCTTCGGAGGGAGGGCGAAAAACTGTTTTTT. V usage is TRBV28 and J usage is TRBJ1-4; no clear D gene. The ends were cut back, 8 bases at V and 8 bases at J, with 15 bases in the middle. The CDR3 has 13 residues. Germline values: CDR1 MDHEN, CDR2 SYDVKM.

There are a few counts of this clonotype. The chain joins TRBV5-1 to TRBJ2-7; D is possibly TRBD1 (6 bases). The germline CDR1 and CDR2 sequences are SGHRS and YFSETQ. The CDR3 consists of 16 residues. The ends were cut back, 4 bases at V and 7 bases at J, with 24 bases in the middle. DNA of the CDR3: TGCGCCAGCAGCCCACTCCCACAGGGAAGTTCGTGGGAGCAGTACTTC. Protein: CASSPLPQGSSWEQYF.

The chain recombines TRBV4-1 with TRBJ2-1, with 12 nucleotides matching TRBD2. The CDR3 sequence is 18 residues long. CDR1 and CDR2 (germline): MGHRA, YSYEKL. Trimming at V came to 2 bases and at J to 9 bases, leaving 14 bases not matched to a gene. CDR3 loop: CASSQYYEPGLAGGEQFF. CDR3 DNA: TGCGCCAGCAGCCAATATTACGAACCGGGACTAGCGGGCGGTGAGCAGTTCTTC.

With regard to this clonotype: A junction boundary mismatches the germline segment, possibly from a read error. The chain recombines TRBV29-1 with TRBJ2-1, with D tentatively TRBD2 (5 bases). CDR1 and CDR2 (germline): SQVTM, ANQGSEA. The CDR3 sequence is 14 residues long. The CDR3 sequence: CSVKEGLGRYEQFF. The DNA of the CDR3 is TGCAGCGTTAAAGAGGGCTTAGGAAGGTATGAGCAGTTCTTC.

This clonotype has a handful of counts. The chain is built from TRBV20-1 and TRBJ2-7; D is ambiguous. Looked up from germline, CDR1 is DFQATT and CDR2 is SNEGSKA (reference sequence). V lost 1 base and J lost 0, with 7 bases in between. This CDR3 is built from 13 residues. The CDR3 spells CSARVRSSYEQYF. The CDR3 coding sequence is TGCAGTGCTAGAGTTCGCAGCTCCTACGAGCAGTACTTC.

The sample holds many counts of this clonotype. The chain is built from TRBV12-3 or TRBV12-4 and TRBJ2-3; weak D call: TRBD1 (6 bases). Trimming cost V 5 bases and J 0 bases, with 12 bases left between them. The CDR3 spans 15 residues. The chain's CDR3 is CASSLGTTSTDTQYF. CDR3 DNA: TGTGCCAGCAGTCTCGGGACAACTAGCACAGATACGCAGTATTTT.

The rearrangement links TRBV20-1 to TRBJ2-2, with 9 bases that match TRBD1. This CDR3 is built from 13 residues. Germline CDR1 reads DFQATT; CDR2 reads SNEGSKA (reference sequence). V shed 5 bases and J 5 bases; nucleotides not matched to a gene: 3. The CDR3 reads CSAWTGVTGELFF. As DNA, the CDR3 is TGCAGTGCTTGGACAGGGGTGACCGGGGAGCTGTTTTTT.

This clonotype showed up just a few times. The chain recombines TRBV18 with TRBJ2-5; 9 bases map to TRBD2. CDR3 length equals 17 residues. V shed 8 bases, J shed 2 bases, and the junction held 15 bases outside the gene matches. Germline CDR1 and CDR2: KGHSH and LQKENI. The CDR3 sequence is CASQPPAGGPEQETQYF. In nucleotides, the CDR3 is TGTGCCAGCCAACCGCCAGCGGGGGGCCCTGAACAAGAGACCCAGTACTTC.